This T cell receptor (beta chain) emerged from a study of T cells in Graves' hyperthyroidism and ophthalmopathy. Findings and caveats of the study: Separation of ophthalmopathy from stable hyperthyroidism was achieved by a 13 V-J model.

CDR3 length equals 14 residues. Germline V lookup: CDR1 LNHNV, CDR2 YYDKDF (reference sequence). J lost 2 bases, V lost 3 bases, and 0 bases had no gene match. This clonotype was counted only a few times. Its antigen is not known. TCR beta CDR3 sequences were amplified from RNA transcripts. The primer set for the first-round RT-PCR of the TCR CDR3 was HTBI. TCRdb reprocessed the multiplex PCR reads with MiXCR, giving one entry per CDR3 protein. The table includes fewer than 400,000 distinct CDR3 sequences, 25% detected once. The V gene is TRBV15, the J gene TRBJ2-1; TRBD2 agrees at 8 bases. The source material was blood. This sequence originates from a man between 45 and 60 years old with Graves' hyperthyroidism. CDR3: CATSSSGTYNEQFF. Written as DNA, the CDR3 is TGTGCCACCAGCAGTAGCGGGACCTACAATGAGCAGTTCTTC.